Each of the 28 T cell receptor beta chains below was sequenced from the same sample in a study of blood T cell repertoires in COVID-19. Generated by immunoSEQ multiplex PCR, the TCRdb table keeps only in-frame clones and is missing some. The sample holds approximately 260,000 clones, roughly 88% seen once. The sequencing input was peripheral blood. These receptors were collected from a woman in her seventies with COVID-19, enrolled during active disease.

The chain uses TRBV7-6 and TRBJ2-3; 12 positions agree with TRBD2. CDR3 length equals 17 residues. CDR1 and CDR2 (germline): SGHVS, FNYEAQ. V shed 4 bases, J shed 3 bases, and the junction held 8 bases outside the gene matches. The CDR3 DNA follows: TGTGCCAGCAGCTGGGCTAGCGGGAGGGCCAGTACAGATACGCAGTATTTT. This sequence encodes CASSWASGRASTDTQYF. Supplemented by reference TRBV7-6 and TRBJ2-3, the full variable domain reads GAGVSQSPRYKVTKRGQDVALRCDPISGHVSLYWYRQALGQGPEFLTYFNYEAQQDKSGLPNDRFSAERPEGSISTLTIQRTEQRDSAMYRCASSWASGRASTDTQYFGPGTRLTVL.

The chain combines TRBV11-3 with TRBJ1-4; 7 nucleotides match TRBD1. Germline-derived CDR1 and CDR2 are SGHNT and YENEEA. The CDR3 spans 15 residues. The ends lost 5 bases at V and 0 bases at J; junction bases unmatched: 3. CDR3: CASSPQGTTNEKLFF. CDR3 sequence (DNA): TGTGCCAGCAGCCCACAGGGGACAACTAATGAAAAACTGTTTTTT.

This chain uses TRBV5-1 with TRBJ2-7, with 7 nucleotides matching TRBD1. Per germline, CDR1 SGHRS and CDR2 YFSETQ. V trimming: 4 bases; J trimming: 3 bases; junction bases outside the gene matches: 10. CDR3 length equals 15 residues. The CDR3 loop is CASSKVVGGIYEQYF. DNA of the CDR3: TGCGCCAGCAGCAAGGTCGTAGGGGGCATCTACGAGCAGTACTTC.

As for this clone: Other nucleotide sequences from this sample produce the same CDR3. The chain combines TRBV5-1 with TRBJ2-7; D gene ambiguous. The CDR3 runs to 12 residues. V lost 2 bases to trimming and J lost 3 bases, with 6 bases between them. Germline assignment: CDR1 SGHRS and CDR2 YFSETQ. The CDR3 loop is CASSFGSYEQYF. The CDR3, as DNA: TGCGCCAGCAGCTTTGGCAGCTACGAGCAGTACTTC.

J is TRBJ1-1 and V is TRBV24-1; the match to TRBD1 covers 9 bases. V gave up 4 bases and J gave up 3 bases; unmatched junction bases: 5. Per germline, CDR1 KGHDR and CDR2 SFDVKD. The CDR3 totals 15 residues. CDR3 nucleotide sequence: TGTGCCACCAGTGACTCGGGACAGGGTGACACTGAAGCTTTCTTT. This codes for CATSDSGQGDTEAFF.

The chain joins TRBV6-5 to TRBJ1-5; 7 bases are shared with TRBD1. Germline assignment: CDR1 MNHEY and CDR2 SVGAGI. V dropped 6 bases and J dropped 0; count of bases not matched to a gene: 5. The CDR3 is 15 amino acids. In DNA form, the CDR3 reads TGTGCCAGCAGCCGGACAGGATATAGCAATCAGCCCCAGCATTTT. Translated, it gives CASSRTGYSNQPQHF.

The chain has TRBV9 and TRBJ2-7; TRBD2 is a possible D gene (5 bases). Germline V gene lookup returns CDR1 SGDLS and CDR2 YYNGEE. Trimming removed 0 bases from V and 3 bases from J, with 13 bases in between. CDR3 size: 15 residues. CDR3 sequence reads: CASSVVEGSNYEQYF. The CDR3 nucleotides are TGTGCCAGCAGCGTAGTAGAGGGATCCAACTACGAGCAGTACTTC.

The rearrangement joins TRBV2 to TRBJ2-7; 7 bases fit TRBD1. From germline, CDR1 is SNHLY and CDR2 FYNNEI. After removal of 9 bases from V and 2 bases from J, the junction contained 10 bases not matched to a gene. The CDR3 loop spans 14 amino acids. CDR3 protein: CASRDRAQPYEQYF. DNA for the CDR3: TGTGCCAGTAGAGACAGGGCCCAACCCTACGAGCAGTACTTC. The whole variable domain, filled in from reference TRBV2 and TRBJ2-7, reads EPEVTQTPSHQVTQMGQEVILRCVPISNHLYFYWYRQILGQKVEFLVSFYNNEISEKSEIFDDQFSVERPDGSNFTLKIRSTKLEDSAMYFCASRDRAQPYEQYFGPGTRLTVT.

The CDR3 nucleotides read TGTGCCAGCAGCCTTTATAGCGGGAGTGAGACAGATACGCAGTATTTT. Amino acids: CASSLYSGSETDTQYF. The V and J genes are TRBV7-3 and TRBJ2-3; 9 bases line up with TRBD2. J lost 3 bases, V lost 5 bases, and 9 bases had no gene match. There are 16 residues in the CDR3. CDR1 SGHTA and CDR2 FQGTGA come from the germline V gene.

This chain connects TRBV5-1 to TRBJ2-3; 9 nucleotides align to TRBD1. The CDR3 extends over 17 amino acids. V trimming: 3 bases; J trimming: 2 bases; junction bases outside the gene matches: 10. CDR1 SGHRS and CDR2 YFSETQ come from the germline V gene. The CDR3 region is CASSSPPRTGATDTQYF. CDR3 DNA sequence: TGCGCCAGCAGCTCCCCTCCGAGGACAGGGGCCACAGATACGCAGTATTTT.

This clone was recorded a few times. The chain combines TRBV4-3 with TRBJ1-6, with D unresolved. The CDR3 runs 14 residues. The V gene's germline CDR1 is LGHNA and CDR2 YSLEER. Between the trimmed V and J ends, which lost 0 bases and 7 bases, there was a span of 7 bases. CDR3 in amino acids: CASSQEGRNSPLHF. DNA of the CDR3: TGCGCCAGCAGCCAAGAGGGCAGAAATTCACCCCTCCACTTT.

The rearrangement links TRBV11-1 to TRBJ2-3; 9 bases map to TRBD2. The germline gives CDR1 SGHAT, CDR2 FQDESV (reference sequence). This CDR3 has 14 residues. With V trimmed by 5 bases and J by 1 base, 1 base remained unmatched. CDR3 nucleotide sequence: TGTGCCAGCAGCCCTAGCGGGGGCACAGATACGCAGTATTTT. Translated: CASSPSGGTDTQYF.

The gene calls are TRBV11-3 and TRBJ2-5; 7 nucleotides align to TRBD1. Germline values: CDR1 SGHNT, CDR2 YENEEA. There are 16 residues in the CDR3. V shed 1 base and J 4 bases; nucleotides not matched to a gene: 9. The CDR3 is CASSLGPRQGGETQYF. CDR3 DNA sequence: TGTGCCAGCAGCTTAGGACCCCGACAGGGTGGAGAGACCCAGTACTTC. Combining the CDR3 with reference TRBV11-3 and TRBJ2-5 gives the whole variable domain EAGVVQSPRYKIIEKKQPVAFWCNPISGHNTLYWYLQNLGQGPELLIRYENEEAVDDSQLPKDRFSAERLKGVDSTLKIQPAELGDSAVYLCASSLGPRQGGETQYFGPGTRLLVL.

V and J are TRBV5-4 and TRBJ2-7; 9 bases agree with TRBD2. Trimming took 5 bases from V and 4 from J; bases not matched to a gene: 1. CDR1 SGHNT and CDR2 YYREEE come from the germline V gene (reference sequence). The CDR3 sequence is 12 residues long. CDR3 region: CASRREGYEQYF. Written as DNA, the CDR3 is TGTGCCAGCAGGCGGGAGGGTTACGAGCAGTACTTC.

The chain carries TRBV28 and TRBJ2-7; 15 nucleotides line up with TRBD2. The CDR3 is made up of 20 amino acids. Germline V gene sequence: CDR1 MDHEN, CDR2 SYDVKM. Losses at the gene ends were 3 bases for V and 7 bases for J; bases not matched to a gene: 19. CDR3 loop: CASSFPGTTGLAGGPREQYF. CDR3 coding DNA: TGTGCCAGCAGTTTCCCCGGGACCACAGGACTAGCGGGAGGGCCTAGGGAGCAGTACTTC.

The CDR3 loop reads CASSLSGGEQFF. CDR3 DNA sequence: TGTGCCAGCAGCCTGTCAGGGGGTGAGCAGTTCTTC. V gene TRBV3-1 (or the pseudogene TRBV3-2) combines with J gene TRBJ2-1; 7 bases map to TRBD1. The germline gives CDR1 LGHDT, CDR2 YNNKEL (reference sequence). V lost 4 bases to trimming and J lost 9 bases; unmatched junction nucleotides: 3. The CDR3 extends over 12 amino acids.

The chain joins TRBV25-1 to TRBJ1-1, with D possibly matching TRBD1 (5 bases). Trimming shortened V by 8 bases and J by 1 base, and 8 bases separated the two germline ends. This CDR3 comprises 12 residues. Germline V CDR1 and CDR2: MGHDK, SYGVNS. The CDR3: CASWGGNTEAFF. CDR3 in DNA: TGTGCCAGCTGGGGGGGGAACACTGAAGCTTTCTTT. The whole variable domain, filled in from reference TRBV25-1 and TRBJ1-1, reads EADIYQTPRYLVIGTGKKITLECSQTMGHDKMYWYQQDPGMELHLIHYSYGVNSTEKGDLSSESTVSRIRTEHFPLTLESARPSHTSQYLCASWGGNTEAFFGQGTRLTVV.

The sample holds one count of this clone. The CDR3 region has the DNA TGTGCCAGCAGTTTACAGGGGTTTTACGGCTACACCTTC. Protein product: CASSLQGFYGYTF. The chain combines TRBV28 with TRBJ1-2; D perhaps matches TRBD1 (6 bases). CDR1 and CDR2 (germline): MDHEN, SYDVKM. V gave up 2 bases and J gave up 8 bases, with 12 bases separating them. The CDR3 spans 13 residues.

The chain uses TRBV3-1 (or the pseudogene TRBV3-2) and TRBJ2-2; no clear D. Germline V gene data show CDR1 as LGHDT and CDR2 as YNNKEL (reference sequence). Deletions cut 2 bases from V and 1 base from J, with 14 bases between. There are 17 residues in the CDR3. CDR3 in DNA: TGTGCCAGCAGCCAATTTGTCGCGGCCAAGAACACCGGGGAGCTGTTTTTT. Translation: CASSQFVAAKNTGELFF.

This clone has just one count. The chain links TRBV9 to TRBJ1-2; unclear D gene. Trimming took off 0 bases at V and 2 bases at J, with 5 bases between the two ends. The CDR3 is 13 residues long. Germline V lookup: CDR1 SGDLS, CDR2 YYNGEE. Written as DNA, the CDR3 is TGTGCCAGCAGCGTAGGGGCCAACTATGGCTACACCTTC. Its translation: CASSVGANYGYTF.

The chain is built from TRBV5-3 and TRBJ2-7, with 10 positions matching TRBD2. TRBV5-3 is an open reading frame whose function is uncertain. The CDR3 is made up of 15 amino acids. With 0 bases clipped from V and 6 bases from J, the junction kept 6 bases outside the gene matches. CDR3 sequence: CARSLGASGSLEQYF. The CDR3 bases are TGTGCCAGAAGCTTGGGGGCTAGCGGGAGTCTCGAGCAGTACTTC.

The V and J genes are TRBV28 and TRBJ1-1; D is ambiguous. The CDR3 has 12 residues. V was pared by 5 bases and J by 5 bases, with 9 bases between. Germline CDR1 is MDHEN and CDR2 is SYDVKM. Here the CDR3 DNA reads TGTGCCAGCAGTCTAGTGTATACTGAAGCTTTCTTT. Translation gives CASSLVYTEAFF.

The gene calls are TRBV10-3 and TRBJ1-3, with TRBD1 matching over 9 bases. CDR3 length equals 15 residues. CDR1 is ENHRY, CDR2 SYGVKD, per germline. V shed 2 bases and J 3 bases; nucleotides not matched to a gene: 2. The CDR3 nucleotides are TGTGCCATCAGTGAGGGGGGACAGGGTGGAAACACCATATATTTT. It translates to CAISEGGQGGNTIYF.

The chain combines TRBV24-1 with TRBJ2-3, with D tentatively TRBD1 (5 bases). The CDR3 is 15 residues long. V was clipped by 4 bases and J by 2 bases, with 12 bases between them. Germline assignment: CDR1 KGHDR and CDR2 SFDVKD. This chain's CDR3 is CATSDPDRITDTQYF. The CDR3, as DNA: TGTGCCACCAGTGACCCAGACAGAATCACAGATACGCAGTATTTT.

The CDR3 spells CASSESGGWETQYF. DNA for the CDR3: TGTGCCAGCAGTGAATCGGGAGGGTGGGAGACCCAGTACTTC. The chain links TRBV25-1 to TRBJ2-5, with 8 bases aligning to TRBD2. There are 14 residues in the CDR3. The V and J ends lost 1 base and 5 bases, in that order; junction bases with no gene match: 3. Germline CDR1 is MGHDK and CDR2 is SYGVNS.

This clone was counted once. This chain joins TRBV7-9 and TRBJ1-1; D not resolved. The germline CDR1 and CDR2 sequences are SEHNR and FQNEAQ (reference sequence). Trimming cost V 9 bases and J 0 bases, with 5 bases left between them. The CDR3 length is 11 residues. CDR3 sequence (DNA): TGTGCCAGTTCGGTGAACACTGAAGCTTTCTTT. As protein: CASSVNTEAFF.

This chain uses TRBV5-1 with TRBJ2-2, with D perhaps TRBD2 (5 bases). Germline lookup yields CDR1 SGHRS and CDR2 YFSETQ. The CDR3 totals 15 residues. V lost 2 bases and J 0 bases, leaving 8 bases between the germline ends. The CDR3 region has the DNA TGCGCCAGCAGCTTCCTGCGGGCGAACACCGGGGAGCTGTTTTTT. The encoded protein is CASSFLRANTGELFF.

The CDR3 loop reads CASSLGPGGTQETQYF. CDR3 nucleotides: TGCGCCAGCAGCTTGGGCCCCGGAGGGACTCAAGAGACCCAGTACTTC. This chain joins TRBV5-1 and TRBJ2-5, with a possible D match to TRBD2 (6 bases). The germline V and J ends were trimmed by 0 bases and 2 bases, with 14 bases remaining between them. The CDR3 totals 16 residues. CDR1 and CDR2 from the germline V gene are SGHRS and YFSETQ.